A selection of T cell receptor beta chains follows, all from one sample in a study of shared clonotypes between healthy human individuals. Assay used: immunoSEQ multiplex PCR; TCRdb lists only in-frame clones, some missing. The table shows around 600,000 clones, with roughly 95% occurring only once. The sequenced sample consisted of naive CD8+ T cells sorted from blood. These TCRs come from a woman in her thirties in good health. CDR3s include the opening cysteine and the closing phenylalanine or tryptophan. The order of the fields is CDR3 protein, CDR3 DNA, clone size, D gene, V gene, J gene. The D gene is left open where the match is weak. Rows give clone size only sometimes, using once, few, many, or a class for an expanded clone.

CSAAPTFEQYF	TGCAGTGCTGCTCCAACCTTCGAGCAGTACTTC	-	-	TRBV20-1	TRBJ2-7
CASSTWTSGSTGELFF	TGTGCCAGCAGTACCTGGACTAGCGGGAGCACCGGGGAGCTGTTTTTT	once	TRBD2	TRBV27	TRBJ2-2
CAISILSLPTYEQYF	TGTGCCATCAGTATACTGTCCCTCCCAACCTACGAGCAGTACTTC	-	-	TRBV10-3	TRBJ2-7
CASSYTQYTDTQYF	TGTGCCAGCAGTTACACCCAGTACACAGATACGCAGTATTTT	-	-	TRBV6-5	TRBJ2-3
CASSPDLNTGELFF	TGTGCCAGCAGTCCAGATCTGAACACCGGGGAGCTGTTTTTT	-	-	TRBV27	TRBJ2-2
CASSEVLREGQTDTQYF	TGTGCCAGCAGTGAAGTGCTGCGGGAGGGCCAGACAGATACGCAGTATTTT	-	TRBD2	TRBV2	TRBJ2-3
CASSLGGLDGYTF	TGTGCCAGCAGCTTAGGAGGGCTCGATGGCTACACCTTC	-	-	TRBV7-2	TRBJ1-2
CASSTGQGAGYEQYF	TGTGCCAGTAGTACCGGACAGGGGGCCGGCTACGAGCAGTACTTC	-	TRBD1	TRBV19	TRBJ2-7
CASSPAGRRVYNEQFF	TGCGCCAGCAGCCCGGCCGGGCGCCGAGTCTACAATGAGCAGTTCTTC	-	-	TRBV4-1	TRBJ2-1
CASSLEQGGYEQYF	TGTGCCAGCAGCTTAGAACAGGGTGGGTACGAGCAGTACTTC	-	-	TRBV11-2	TRBJ2-7
CASSLKGGGTEAFF	TGTGCCAGCAGCTTAAAAGGGGGGGGTACTGAAGCTTTCTTT	-	-	TRBV11-2	TRBJ1-1
CASTDRFGSIGQPQHF	TGTGCCAGCACCGACAGGTTCGGTTCGATAGGACAGCCCCAGCATTTT	-	-	TRBV27	TRBJ1-5
CASSQDEKTYEQYF	TGTGCCAGCAGCCAAGATGAGAAGACCTACGAGCAGTACTTC	-	-	TRBV4-2	TRBJ2-7
CASNPVSGAFNEQFF	TGTGCCAGCAACCCCGTGAGCGGGGCGTTCAATGAGCAGTTCTTC	-	TRBD2	TRBV7-9	TRBJ2-1
CASSLWREETQYF	TGTGCCAGCAGCTTATGGAGAGAAGAGACCCAGTACTTC	once	-	TRBV5-4	TRBJ2-5
CASSQTLPGTWNTEAFF	TGTGCCAGCAGCCAAACTCTCCCCGGGACTTGGAACACTGAAGCTTTCTTT	-	-	TRBV4-2	TRBJ1-1
CASSAREDYEQYF	TGTGCCAGCAGCGCCCGGGAGGACTACGAGCAGTACTTC	-	TRBD2	TRBV9	TRBJ2-7
CASEEGEKLFF	TGTGCCAGCGAGGAGGGTGAAAAACTGTTTTTT	-	-	TRBV2	TRBJ1-4
CASSPSPEGRNIQYF	TGTGCCAGCAGTCCCTCGCCGGAGGGCCGTAACATTCAGTACTTC	-	-	TRBV6-6	TRBJ2-4
CASSASFDRLSTDTQYF	TGCGCCAGCAGCGCATCATTTGACAGGTTAAGCACAGATACGCAGTATTTT	-	-	TRBV5-1	TRBJ2-3
CASSVSWGTEEQYF	TGTGCCAGCAGCGTGTCGTGGGGGACGGAAGAGCAGTACTTC	few	-	TRBV9	TRBJ2-7
CASSLADGTNQETQYF	TGTGCCAGCAGCTTAGCCGATGGGACAAATCAAGAGACCCAGTACTTC	once	-	TRBV7-6	TRBJ2-5
CASSSSGSRTDTQYF	TGTGCCAGTAGTAGTAGCGGGAGTCGGACAGATACGCAGTATTTT	-	TRBD2	TRBV19	TRBJ2-3
CASSPGGMGSYEQYF	TGTGCCAGCTCACCAGGAGGGATGGGATCCTACGAGCAGTACTTC	-	-	TRBV18	TRBJ2-7
CASSPPTGVSEAFF	TGTGCCAGCAGCCCACCGACGGGGGTTTCTGAAGCTTTCTTT	once	-	TRBV6-1	TRBJ1-1
CASRGGQGDGYTF	TGTGCCAGCAGGGGGGGACAGGGTGATGGCTACACCTTC	-	TRBD1	TRBV2	TRBJ1-2
CASSGGGRQDTQYF	TGTGCCAGCAGCGGGGGCGGGAGGCAAGATACGCAGTATTTT	-	TRBD2	TRBV9	TRBJ2-3
CASSLGQGMDNEQFF	TGTGCCAGCAGCTTGGGACAGGGGATGGACAATGAGCAGTTCTTC	-	TRBD1	TRBV7-9	TRBJ2-1
CASSLRPGSNQPQHF	TGTGCCAGCAGCTTGCGCCCCGGGAGCAATCAGCCCCAGCATTTT	-	-	TRBV5-8	TRBJ1-5
CASSQRQRDGYNEQFF	TGCGCCAGCAGCCAAAGGCAGCGGGACGGCTACAATGAGCAGTTCTTC	-	TRBD2	TRBV4-1	TRBJ2-1
CASSLQRAGDRWF	TGTGCCAGCAGTCTACAACGGGCGGGGGACAGGTGGTTT	-	TRBD1	TRBV28	TRBJ1-4
CASSLGANTGELFF	TGTGCCAGCAGCCTTGGGGCGAACACCGGGGAGCTGTTTTTT	-	-	TRBV13	TRBJ2-2
CASSLGTSGTDEQFF	TGTGCCAGCAGTTTAGGAACTAGCGGGACAGATGAGCAGTTCTTC	-	TRBD2	TRBV27	TRBJ2-1
CASSPALGTSGNYNEQFF	TGTGCCAGCAGCCCCGCTCTTGGGACTAGCGGAAACTACAATGAGCAGTTCTTC	once	TRBD2	TRBV7-9	TRBJ2-1
CASSLDTSGPYEQYF	TGTGCCAGCAGTTTGGACACTAGCGGCCCCTACGAGCAGTACTTC	-	TRBD2	TRBV27	TRBJ2-7
CAWSVPINEQFF	TGTGCCTGGAGTGTACCGATCAATGAGCAGTTCTTC	-	-	TRBV30	TRBJ2-1
CASSLSWGNEQYF	TGTGCCAGCAGCTTATCATGGGGGAACGAGCAGTACTTC	-	-	TRBV7-9	TRBJ2-7
CASSLSGSGGNEQFF	TGTGCCAGCAGTCTTAGCGGGAGTGGGGGCAATGAGCAGTTCTTC	-	TRBD2	TRBV6-5	TRBJ2-1
CASRRYRGPDQPQHF	TGTGCCAGCAGACGCTACAGGGGTCCCGATCAGCCCCAGCATTTT	-	TRBD1	TRBV28	TRBJ1-5
CASSPSSAGGPETQYF	TGTGCCAGCAGCCCCTCCTCAGCGGGAGGGCCGGAGACCCAGTACTTC	-	TRBD2	TRBV9	TRBJ2-5
CASSPGGQGLNEKLFF	TGTGCCAGCAGCCCGGGAGGGCAGGGCCTTAATGAAAAACTGTTTTTT	-	-	TRBV7-6	TRBJ1-4
CASSGQKMGQNYGYTF	TGTGCCAGCAGTGGCCAAAAAATGGGACAGAACTATGGCTACACCTTC	-	TRBD1	TRBV6-1	TRBJ1-2
CASRESPHGLFLDNEQFF	TGTGCCAGCAGGGAATCTCCGCACGGACTCTTCCTCGACAATGAGCAGTTCTTC	once	-	TRBV27	TRBJ2-1
CASSFGGGTQYF	TGTGCCAGCAGTTTCGGCGGGGGTACGCAGTATTTT	-	TRBD2	TRBV27	TRBJ2-3
CASSFSSGSYEQYF	TGCGCCAGCAGCTTTTCTAGCGGCTCCTACGAGCAGTACTTC	-	TRBD2	TRBV5-1	TRBJ2-7
CASSVFGANYGYTF	TGTGCCAGCAGCGTATTCGGGGCTAACTATGGCTACACCTTC	-	-	TRBV9	TRBJ1-2
CAGRGSGANVLTF	TGTGCCGGGAGAGGCTCTGGGGCCAACGTCCTGACTTTC	-	-	TRBV7-9	TRBJ2-6
CASSETWLGLGELFF	TGCGCCAGCAGTGAGACTTGGCTAGGTCTCGGGGAGCTGTTTTTT	-	-	TRBV10-1	TRBJ2-2
CASSQAISNQPQHF	TGTGCCAGCAGCCAGGCCATTAGCAATCAGCCCCAGCATTTT	-	-	TRBV28	TRBJ1-5
CASSTGLAGVLETQYF	TGCGCCAGCAGCACCGGACTAGCGGGAGTTTTGGAGACCCAGTACTTC	-	TRBD2	TRBV5-1	TRBJ2-5
CASSHKGLAIHEQYF	TGTGCCAGCAGCCACAAGGGGCTCGCAATACACGAGCAGTACTTC	-	-	TRBV4-2	TRBJ2-7
CASSIDLGGQPQHF	TGTGCCAGTAGTATAGATCTCGGGGGCCAGCCCCAGCATTTT	-	-	TRBV19	TRBJ1-5
CASSAMTGSPEAFF	TGTGCCAGTAGTGCTATGACAGGGTCACCTGAAGCTTTCTTT	-	TRBD1	TRBV19	TRBJ1-1